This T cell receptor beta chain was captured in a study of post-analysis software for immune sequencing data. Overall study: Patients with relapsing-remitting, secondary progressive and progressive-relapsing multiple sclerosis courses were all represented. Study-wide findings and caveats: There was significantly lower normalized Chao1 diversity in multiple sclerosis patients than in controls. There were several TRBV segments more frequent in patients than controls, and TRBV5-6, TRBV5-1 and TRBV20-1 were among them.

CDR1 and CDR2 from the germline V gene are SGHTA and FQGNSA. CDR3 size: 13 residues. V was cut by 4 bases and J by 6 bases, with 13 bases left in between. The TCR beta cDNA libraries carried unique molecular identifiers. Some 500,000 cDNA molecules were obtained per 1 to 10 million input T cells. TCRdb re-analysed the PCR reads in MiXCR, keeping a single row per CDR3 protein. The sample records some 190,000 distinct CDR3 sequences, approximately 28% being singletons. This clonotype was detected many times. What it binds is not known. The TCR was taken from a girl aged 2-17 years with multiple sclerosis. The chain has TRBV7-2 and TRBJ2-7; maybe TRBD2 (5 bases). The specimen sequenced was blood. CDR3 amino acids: CASSYTSVGEQYF. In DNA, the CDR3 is TGTGCCAGCAGCTATACTAGTGTCGGCGAGCAGTACTTC.